These T cell receptor beta chains were read from a single sample in a study of blood T cell repertoires in COVID-19. Some clones are missing from TCRdb's copy, which holds only in-frame ones; the method was immunoSEQ multiplex PCR. The data hold over 350,000 clones, with 88% observed a single time. Sequencing was carried out using PBMCs or T cells enriched from blood (not recorded which). Source of these receptors: a woman younger than 30 who had recovered from COVID-19. CDR3s leave out the opening cysteine and the closing phenylalanine or tryptophan.

CDR3aa: ATSRDRGGGQPQH
v_gene: TRBV15

CDR3aa: AWSGDSYSYNEQF
v_gene: TRBV30

CDR3aa: ASSLGGTNYGYT
v_gene: TRBV9

CDR3aa: ASSRATSGQGYGYT
v_gene: TRBV4-1

CDR3aa: ASSDWTGGTDTQY
v_gene: TRBV9

CDR3aa: ASVRLKNTEAF
v_gene: TRBV6-5

CDR3aa: ASSQDRTGKGNTIY
v_gene: TRBV3-1/TRBV3-2

CDR3aa: ASYRTGDYSNQPQH
v_gene: TRBV6-4

CDR3aa: ASTTGREAEAF
v_gene: TRBV6-5

CDR3aa: ASSLFAEIGSAYEQY
v_gene: TRBV13

CDR3aa: ASSIQGTADQPQH
v_gene: TRBV19

CDR3aa: ASSEFSVPSYNEQF
v_gene: TRBV9

CDR3aa: ASSGDRGAEQY
v_gene: TRBV2

CDR3aa: ASTEVLNYNSPLH
v_gene: TRBV7-8

CDR3aa: ASSFGLGGYNEQF
v_gene: TRBV5-4

CDR3aa: SASPEGRAGAIEQF
v_gene: TRBV20-1

CDR3aa: ASSPRLKAGGSYEQF
v_gene: TRBV11-2

CDR3aa: ASSELLGGNSPLH
v_gene: TRBV2

CDR3aa: ASSSGLAGGLLFSSYNEQF
v_gene: TRBV5-1

CDR3aa: ASSLGALQGQETQY
v_gene: TRBV11-3

CDR3aa: ASSIDDRGNEKLF
v_gene: TRBV19

CDR3aa: ASSPSRTNEKLF
v_gene: TRBV7-9

CDR3aa: ASSQTSGDYNEQF
v_gene: TRBV4-3

CDR3aa: ATSRARQLSNQPQH
v_gene: TRBV15

CDR3aa: AWTLDTSSGNTIY
v_gene: TRBV30

CDR3aa: ASTRQGSTEAF
v_gene: TRBV12-3/TRBV12-4

CDR3aa: ASSAQGTYSPLH
v_gene: TRBV25-1

CDR3aa: AISVVRENEQF
v_gene: TRBV10-3

CDR3aa: ASSAQGVEVSGYT
v_gene: TRBV5-1

CDR3aa: ASSLLAGQQFYGYT
v_gene: TRBV7-3

CDR3aa: ASSQGTTGELF
v_gene: TRBV4-1

CDR3aa: ASSPRFNEQY
v_gene: TRBV6-5

CDR3aa: ASSPGTGLYEQY
v_gene: TRBV4-2

CDR3aa: ASSNRDIDYEQY
v_gene: TRBV19

CDR3aa: ASGFWPGANVLT
v_gene: TRBV12-5

CDR3aa: ASSSQKSEWYGYT
v_gene: TRBV13

CDR3aa: ASSYATGWHYGYT
v_gene: TRBV6-2/TRBV6-3

CDR3aa: ASSLSGETEAF
v_gene: TRBV5-1

CDR3aa: AWSVFSQVSSGNTIY
v_gene: TRBV30

CDR3aa: ASSLTGGPIGSEAF
v_gene: TRBV7-3

CDR3aa: ASSGGSGGAHEQY
v_gene: TRBV9

CDR3aa: ASSRDSNSYNEQF
v_gene: TRBV19

CDR3aa: ASSLRQGRYQPQH
v_gene: TRBV28

CDR3aa: ASSQAQVSSGNTIY
v_gene: TRBV3-1/TRBV3-2

CDR3aa: ASSPLWLAGGGFSYNEQF
v_gene: TRBV19

CDR3aa: ASSEGHQETQY
v_gene: TRBV6-1

CDR3aa: ATSGPGGRQY
v_gene: TRBV24-1

CDR3aa: ASSLRFEAF
v_gene: TRBV11-1

CDR3aa: ASSAQTGYDTEAF
v_gene: TRBV10-1

CDR3aa: ASSLEAGNEQF
v_gene: TRBV5-1

CDR3aa: ASSYSGAARTQY
v_gene: TRBV6-2/TRBV6-3

CDR3aa: ASSLGGSLMNTEAF
v_gene: TRBV27

CDR3aa: ASSASTQATNEKLF
v_gene: TRBV21-1

CDR3aa: ASSLVGGQSNSPLH
v_gene: TRBV7-8

CDR3aa: ASSEAGGLADTQY
v_gene: TRBV10-2

CDR3aa: ASSDSPTGRYGYT
v_gene: TRBV6-4

CDR3aa: ASSPSGEKLF
v_gene: TRBV5-1